This T cell receptor beta chain was retrieved from a study of blood T cell repertoires in COVID-19. Across the whole study: Acute and convalescent COVID-19 samples came from the United States, Italy and Spain.

Using immunoSEQ multiplex PCR, the repertoire was profiled, and TCRdb retains in-frame clones only, with some absent. The table has about 120,000 clones, over 70% seen once. With V trimmed by 1 base and J by 8 bases, 3 bases remained unmatched. CDR1 and CDR2 from the germline V gene are SEHNR and FQNEAQ (reference sequence). The CDR3 totals 13 residues. The chain is built from TRBV7-9 and TRBJ1-1, with 8 bases lining up with TRBD1. The sequence came from a woman in her 70s with acute or convalescent COVID-19. The material sequenced was peripheral blood. The DNA for the CDR3 is TGTGCCAGCAGCTTAGTCAACAGGGGGGAAGCTTTCTTT. Translation gives CASSLVNRGEAFF.